A selection of T cell receptor beta chains follows, all from one sample in a study of blood T cells in healthy people across ages. TCRdb ran MiXCR on the 5' RACE reads and lists one entry per CDR3 protein. The repertoire consists of 850,000 to 1,000,000 distinct CDR3 sequences, with roughly 50% occurring once and the leading ten covering around 21%. The sequenced sample consisted of blood. The receptors were gathered from a woman aged 55-69 years in good health. Each CDR3 is given with its conserved first and last residue. Each record gives: CDR3 protein, D gene, J gene, V gene, clone size. The D gene is left open where the match is weak. The size entry is marked missing in some rows and otherwise reads once, few, many or a size class.

CDR3aa: CASSQPTQGSPLHF
d_gene: .
j_gene: TRBJ1-6
v_gene: TRBV4-1
abundance: few

CDR3aa: CASSQEQEHRDTDTQYF
d_gene: .
j_gene: TRBJ2-3
v_gene: TRBV4-3
abundance: few

CDR3aa: CASSLDVLLSYEQYF
d_gene: .
j_gene: TRBJ2-7
v_gene: TRBV7-6
abundance: .

CDR3aa: CSARKRSGLYEQYF
d_gene: .
j_gene: TRBJ2-7
v_gene: TRBV20-1
abundance: few

CDR3aa: CASSPRVRDEQFF
d_gene: .
j_gene: TRBJ2-1
v_gene: TRBV7-2
abundance: .

CDR3aa: CSAGRSGSSYEQYF
d_gene: TRBD2
j_gene: TRBJ2-7
v_gene: TRBV20-1
abundance: few

CDR3aa: CASSQNRGWRDTEAFF
d_gene: .
j_gene: TRBJ1-1
v_gene: TRBV14
abundance: few

CDR3aa: CASSYSSRDTQYF
d_gene: .
j_gene: TRBJ2-3
v_gene: TRBV6-6
abundance: few

CDR3aa: CAGSPGVGGYTF
d_gene: .
j_gene: TRBJ1-2
v_gene: TRBV28
abundance: .

CDR3aa: CASSLQDLKDTQYF
d_gene: .
j_gene: TRBJ2-3
v_gene: TRBV5-5
abundance: .

CDR3aa: CSATDRGIYGYTF
d_gene: TRBD1
j_gene: TRBJ1-2
v_gene: TRBV20-1
abundance: .

CDR3aa: CSAETGFSTGANALTF
d_gene: .
j_gene: TRBJ2-6
v_gene: TRBV29-1
abundance: once

CDR3aa: CASSQGPPYNEQFF
d_gene: .
j_gene: TRBJ2-1
v_gene: TRBV4-1
abundance: .

CDR3aa: CASSSPGAGILAEQYF
d_gene: .
j_gene: TRBJ2-5
v_gene: TRBV27
abundance: .

CDR3aa: CASSQDRATLETYNSPLHF
d_gene: .
j_gene: TRBJ1-6
v_gene: TRBV4-3
abundance: .

CDR3aa: CASSPTRTSGRQETQYF
d_gene: TRBD2
j_gene: TRBJ2-5
v_gene: TRBV6-6
abundance: .

CDR3aa: CASNQDRIRYEQYF
d_gene: .
j_gene: .
v_gene: TRBV3-1
abundance: .

CDR3aa: CASSLESRRFNEQFF
d_gene: .
j_gene: TRBJ2-1
v_gene: TRBV7-2
abundance: .

CDR3aa: CASSPTRGLAVYKNIQYF
d_gene: TRBD2
j_gene: .
v_gene: TRBV7-2
abundance: .

CDR3aa: CASSREQRTYEQYF
d_gene: .
j_gene: TRBJ2-7
v_gene: TRBV28
abundance: few

CDR3aa: CASSYGGGRNNEQFF
d_gene: TRBD2
j_gene: TRBJ2-1
v_gene: TRBV6-2/TRBV6-3
abundance: .

CDR3aa: CASSHGTVGTNEQFF
d_gene: TRBD1
j_gene: TRBJ2-1
v_gene: TRBV5-5
abundance: .

CDR3aa: CASSQEGLAGVDEQFF
d_gene: TRBD2
j_gene: TRBJ2-1
v_gene: TRBV3-1
abundance: .

CDR3aa: CASRSRQHYEQYF
d_gene: .
j_gene: TRBJ2-7
v_gene: TRBV6-5
abundance: few

CDR3aa: CASSSPGSGIYEQYF
d_gene: TRBD2
j_gene: TRBJ2-7
v_gene: TRBV7-2
abundance: few

CDR3aa: CASSTGPGSSYNEQYF
d_gene: .
j_gene: .
v_gene: TRBV5-1
abundance: few

CDR3aa: CASSLGGVPGGDTQYF
d_gene: .
j_gene: TRBJ2-3
v_gene: TRBV5-1
abundance: few

CDR3aa: CASSPHLEFNEQFF
d_gene: .
j_gene: TRBJ2-1
v_gene: TRBV4-2
abundance: .

CDR3aa: CASSYSTVSGANVLTF
d_gene: .
j_gene: TRBJ2-6
v_gene: TRBV6-5
abundance: few

CDR3aa: CASSSSTNRNTEAFF
d_gene: .
j_gene: TRBJ1-1
v_gene: TRBV5-1
abundance: .

CDR3aa: CASIPNWGRRNTEAFF
d_gene: .
j_gene: TRBJ1-1
v_gene: TRBV4-1
abundance: .

CDR3aa: CASSVEGSPLHF
d_gene: .
j_gene: TRBJ1-6
v_gene: TRBV9
abundance: .

CDR3aa: CASSPRQGVNTEAFF
d_gene: TRBD1
j_gene: TRBJ1-1
v_gene: TRBV3-1
abundance: .

CDR3aa: CASNLQGGYNEQFF
d_gene: .
j_gene: TRBJ2-1
v_gene: TRBV6-2/TRBV6-3
abundance: many

CDR3aa: CASSQGAGPNYGYTF
d_gene: .
j_gene: TRBJ1-2
v_gene: TRBV4-1
abundance: .

CDR3aa: CASSLRPNMDIQYF
d_gene: .
j_gene: TRBJ2-4
v_gene: TRBV7-8
abundance: .

CDR3aa: CSAPVADRGQGTDTQYF
d_gene: TRBD1
j_gene: TRBJ2-3
v_gene: TRBV20-1
abundance: .

CDR3aa: CSAVDSVIYGYTF
d_gene: .
j_gene: TRBJ1-2
v_gene: TRBV20-1
abundance: .